This TCR beta chain came from a study of blood T cell repertoires in COVID-19. Study overall: Samples came from the United States, Italy and Spain, spanning acute and convalescent COVID-19. Sample material is recorded as cDNA or gDNA derived from T cells, B-cell-depleted T cells, or PBMCs.

In the original processing: Counts of nucleated cells, estimated from reference gene primer amplification, were obtained. Data came from immunoSEQ multiplex PCR; TCRdb stores just in-frame clones and leaves some out. The DNA was the basis for D and trimming; V, J and clone size are from that table. In the table there are approximately 50,000 clones, about nine tenths of which are singletons. The germline CDR1 and CDR2 sequences are LGHDT and YNNKEL (reference sequence). The CDR3 extends over 16 amino acids. The V and J ends lost 5 bases and 0 bases respectively, with 16 bases between them. A single count supports this clone.

The chain links TRBV3-1 (or the pseudogene TRBV3-2) to TRBJ1-1, with a tentative D call TRBD1 (6 bases). This TCR came from a middle-aged man with acute or convalescent COVID-19. Sequencing input: peripheral blood. DNA of the CDR3: TGTGCCAGCAGCGTATACTCCGGGACAATGAACACTGAAGCTTTCTTT. This gives the protein CASSVYSGTMNTEAFF.